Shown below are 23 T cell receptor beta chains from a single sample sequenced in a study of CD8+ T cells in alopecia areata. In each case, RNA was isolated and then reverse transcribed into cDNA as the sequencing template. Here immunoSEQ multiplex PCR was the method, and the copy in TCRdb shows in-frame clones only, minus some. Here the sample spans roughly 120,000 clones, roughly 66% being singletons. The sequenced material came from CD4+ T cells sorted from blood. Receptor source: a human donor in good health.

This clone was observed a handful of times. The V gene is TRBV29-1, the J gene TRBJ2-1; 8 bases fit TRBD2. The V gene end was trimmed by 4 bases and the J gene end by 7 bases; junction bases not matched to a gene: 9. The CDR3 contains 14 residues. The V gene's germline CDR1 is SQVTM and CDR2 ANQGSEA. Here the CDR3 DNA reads TGCAGCGTTGCTCGCGGGGGGCCAGGGAATGAGCAGTTCTTC. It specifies CSVARGGPGNEQFF.

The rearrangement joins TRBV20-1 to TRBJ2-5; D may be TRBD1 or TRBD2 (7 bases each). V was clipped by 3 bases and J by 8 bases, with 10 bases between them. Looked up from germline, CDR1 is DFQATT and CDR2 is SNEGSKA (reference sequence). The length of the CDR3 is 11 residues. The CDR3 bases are TGCAGTGCTAGCAGGGGGGGAACCCAGTACTTC. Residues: CSASRGGTQYF.

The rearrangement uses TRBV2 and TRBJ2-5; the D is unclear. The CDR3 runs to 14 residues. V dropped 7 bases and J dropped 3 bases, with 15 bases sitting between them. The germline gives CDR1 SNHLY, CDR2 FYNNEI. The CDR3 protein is CASTLGWAEETQYF. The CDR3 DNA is TGTGCCAGCACCCTCGGGTGGGCGGAAGAGACCCAGTACTTC.

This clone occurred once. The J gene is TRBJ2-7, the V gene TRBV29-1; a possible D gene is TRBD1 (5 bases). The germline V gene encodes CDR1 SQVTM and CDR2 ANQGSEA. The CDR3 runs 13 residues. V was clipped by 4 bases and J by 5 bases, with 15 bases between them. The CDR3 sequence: CSVVSGPNNEQYF. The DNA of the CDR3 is TGCAGCGTTGTGTCAGGGCCCAATAACGAGCAGTACTTC.

CDR3 DNA: TGTGCCAGCAGTTTATTGGACAGGGGGCTGACCTACAATGAGCAGTTCTTC. As protein: CASSLLDRGLTYNEQFF. The rearrangement uses TRBV27 and TRBJ2-1; 11 nucleotides match TRBD1. After removal of 1 base from V and 2 bases from J, the junction contained 4 bases not matched to a gene. Germline V gene lookup returns CDR1 MNHEY and CDR2 SMNVEV (reference sequence). CDR3 length: 17 amino acids.

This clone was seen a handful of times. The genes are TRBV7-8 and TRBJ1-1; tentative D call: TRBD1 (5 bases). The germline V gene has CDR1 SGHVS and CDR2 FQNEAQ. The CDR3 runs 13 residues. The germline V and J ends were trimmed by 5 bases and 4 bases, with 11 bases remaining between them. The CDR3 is CASSTRQITEAFF. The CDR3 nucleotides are TGTGCCAGCAGCACCAGACAGATCACTGAAGCTTTCTTT.

CDR3 amino acids: CSAAGANFLNYGYTF. CDR3 DNA sequence: TGCAGCGCGGCTGGAGCCAACTTCCTAAACTATGGCTACACCTTC. The chain joins TRBV29-1 to TRBJ1-2; D ambiguous. Trimming stripped 7 bases from V and 2 bases from J, with 20 bases between. The CDR3 is made up of 15 amino acids. The germline CDR1 and CDR2 sequences are SQVTM and ANQGSEA.

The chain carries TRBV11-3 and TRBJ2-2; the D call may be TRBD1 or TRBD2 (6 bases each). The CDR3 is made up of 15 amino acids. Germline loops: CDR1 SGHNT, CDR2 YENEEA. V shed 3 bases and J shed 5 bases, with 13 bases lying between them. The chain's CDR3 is CASSLVGGVTGELFF. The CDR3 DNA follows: TGTGCCAGCAGCTTGGTCGGGGGCGTGACCGGGGAGCTGTTTTTT.

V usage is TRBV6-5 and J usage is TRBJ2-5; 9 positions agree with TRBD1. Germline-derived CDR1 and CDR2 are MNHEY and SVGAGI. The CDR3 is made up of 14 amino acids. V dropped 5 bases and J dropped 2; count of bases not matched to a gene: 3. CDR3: CASSADRGQETQYF. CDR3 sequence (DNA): TGTGCCAGCAGTGCAGACAGGGGGCAAGAGACCCAGTACTTC.

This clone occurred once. The CDR3 region is CSVDPGDYGYTF. DNA for the CDR3: TGCAGCGTTGACCCAGGGGACTATGGCTACACCTTC. This chain links TRBV29-1 with TRBJ1-2; D may be TRBD1 (6 bases). Germline CDR1 reads SQVTM; CDR2 reads ANQGSEA. The ends were cut back, 3 bases at V and 3 bases at J, with 8 bases in the middle. The CDR3 is made up of 12 amino acids.

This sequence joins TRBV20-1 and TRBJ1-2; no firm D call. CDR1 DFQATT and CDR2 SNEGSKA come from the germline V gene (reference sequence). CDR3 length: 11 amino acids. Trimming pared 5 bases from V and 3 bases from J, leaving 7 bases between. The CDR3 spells CSAWTDYGYTF. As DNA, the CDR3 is TGCAGTGCTTGGACGGACTATGGCTACACCTTC.

The CDR3 loop is CAWGFPKTEAFF. The CDR3 DNA reads TGTGCCTGGGGGTTCCCGAAGACTGAAGCTTTCTTT. J is TRBJ1-1 and V is TRBV30, with D unresolved. The V end was cut by 5 bases, the J end by 5 bases, with 12 bases between. There are 12 residues in the CDR3. CDR1 GTSNPN and CDR2 SVGIG come from the germline V gene (reference sequence).

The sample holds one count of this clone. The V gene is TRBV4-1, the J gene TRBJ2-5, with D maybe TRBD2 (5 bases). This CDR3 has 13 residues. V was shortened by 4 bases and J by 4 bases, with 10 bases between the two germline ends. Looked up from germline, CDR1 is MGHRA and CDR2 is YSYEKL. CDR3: CASSLTEGETQYF. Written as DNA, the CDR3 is TGCGCCAGCAGCCTAACCGAGGGAGAGACCCAGTACTTC.

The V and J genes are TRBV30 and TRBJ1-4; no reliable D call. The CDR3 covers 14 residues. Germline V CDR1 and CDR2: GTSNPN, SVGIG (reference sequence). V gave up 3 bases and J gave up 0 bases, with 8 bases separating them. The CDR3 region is CAWRAKATNEKLFF. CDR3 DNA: TGTGCCTGGAGGGCGAAAGCAACTAATGAAAAACTGTTTTTT.

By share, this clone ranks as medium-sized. The CDR3 spells CASSQVDLGLAGGYNEQFF. DNA for the CDR3: TGCGCCAGCAGCCAAGTCGATTTGGGACTAGCGGGGGGGTATAATGAGCAGTTCTTC. The chain carries TRBV4-1 and TRBJ2-1, with 16 nucleotides matching TRBD2. Germline CDR1 and CDR2: MGHRA and YSYEKL. The V segment lost 1 base and the J segment 7 bases; nucleotides outside the gene matches: 10. CDR3 length equals 19 residues.

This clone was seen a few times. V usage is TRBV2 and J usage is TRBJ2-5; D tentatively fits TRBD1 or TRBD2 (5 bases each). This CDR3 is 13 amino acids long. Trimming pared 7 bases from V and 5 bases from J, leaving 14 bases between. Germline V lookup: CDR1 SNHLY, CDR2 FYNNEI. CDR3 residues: CASNVEWGETQYF. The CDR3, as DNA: TGTGCCAGCAACGTCGAGTGGGGGGAGACCCAGTACTTC.

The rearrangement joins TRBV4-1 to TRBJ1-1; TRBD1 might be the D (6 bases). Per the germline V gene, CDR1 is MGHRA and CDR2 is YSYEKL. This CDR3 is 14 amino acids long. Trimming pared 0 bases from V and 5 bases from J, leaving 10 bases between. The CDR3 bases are TGCGCCAGCAGCCAAGATCGGGGGCGAACTGAAGCTTTCTTT. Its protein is CASSQDRGRTEAFF.

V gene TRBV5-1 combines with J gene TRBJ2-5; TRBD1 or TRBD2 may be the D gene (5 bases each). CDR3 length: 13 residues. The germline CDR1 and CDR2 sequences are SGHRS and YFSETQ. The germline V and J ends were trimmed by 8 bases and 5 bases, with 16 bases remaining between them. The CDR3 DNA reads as TGCGCCAGTTCGTTCGGGGCAATTGAGACCCAGTACTTC. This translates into CASSFGAIETQYF.

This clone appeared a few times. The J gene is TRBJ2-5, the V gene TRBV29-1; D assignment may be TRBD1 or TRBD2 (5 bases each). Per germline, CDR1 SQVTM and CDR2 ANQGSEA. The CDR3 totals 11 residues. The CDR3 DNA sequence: TGCAGGGGGGACGTCCTGGAGACCCAGTACTTC. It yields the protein CRGDVLETQYF.

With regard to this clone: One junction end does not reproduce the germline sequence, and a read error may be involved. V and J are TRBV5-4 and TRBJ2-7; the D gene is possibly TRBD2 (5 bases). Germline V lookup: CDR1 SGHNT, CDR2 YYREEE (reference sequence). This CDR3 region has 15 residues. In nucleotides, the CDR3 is TGTGTCAGCGGCCGGGCCACACAAGGGATGCGGGAGCAGTACTTC. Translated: CVSGRATQGMREQYF.

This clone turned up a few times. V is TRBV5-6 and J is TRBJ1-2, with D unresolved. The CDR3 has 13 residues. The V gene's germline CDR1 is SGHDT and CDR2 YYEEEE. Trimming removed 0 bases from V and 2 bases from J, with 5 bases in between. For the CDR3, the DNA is TGTGCCAGCAGCTTGGGCAGAAACTATGGCTACACCTTC. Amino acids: CASSLGRNYGYTF.

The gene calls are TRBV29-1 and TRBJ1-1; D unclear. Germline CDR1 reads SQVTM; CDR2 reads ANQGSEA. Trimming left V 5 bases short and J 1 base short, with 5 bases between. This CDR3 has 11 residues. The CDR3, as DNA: TGCAGCGTTTTGGAGAACACTGAAGCTTTCTTT. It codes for CSVLENTEAFF.

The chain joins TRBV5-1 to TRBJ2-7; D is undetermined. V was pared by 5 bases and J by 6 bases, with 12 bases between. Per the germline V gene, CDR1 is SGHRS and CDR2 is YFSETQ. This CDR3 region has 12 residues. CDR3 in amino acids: CASSLTGLEQYF. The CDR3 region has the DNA TGCGCCAGCAGTCTGACGGGCCTCGAGCAGTACTTC.